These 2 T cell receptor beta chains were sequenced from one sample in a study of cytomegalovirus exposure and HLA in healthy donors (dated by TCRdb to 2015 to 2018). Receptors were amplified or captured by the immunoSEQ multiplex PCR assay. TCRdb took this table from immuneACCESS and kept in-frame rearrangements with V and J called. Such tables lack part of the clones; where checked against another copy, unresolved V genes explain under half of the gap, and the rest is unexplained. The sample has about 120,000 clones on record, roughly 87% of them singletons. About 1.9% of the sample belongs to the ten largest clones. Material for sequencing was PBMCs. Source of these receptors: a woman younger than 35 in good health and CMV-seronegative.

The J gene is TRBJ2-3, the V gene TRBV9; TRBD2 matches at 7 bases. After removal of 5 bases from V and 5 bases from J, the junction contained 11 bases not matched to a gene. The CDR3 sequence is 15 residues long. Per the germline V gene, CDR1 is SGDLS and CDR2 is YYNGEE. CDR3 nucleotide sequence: TGTGCCAGCAGTGATCTAGCGGCCCAGGAAGATACGCAGTATTTT. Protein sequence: CASSDLAAQEDTQYF.

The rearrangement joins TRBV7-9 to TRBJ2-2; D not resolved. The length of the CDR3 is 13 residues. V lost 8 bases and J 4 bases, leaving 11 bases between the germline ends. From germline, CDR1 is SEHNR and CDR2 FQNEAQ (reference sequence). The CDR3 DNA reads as TGTGCCAGCGGAGCTATGGGCACCGGGGAGCTGTTTTTT. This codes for CASGAMGTGELFF.